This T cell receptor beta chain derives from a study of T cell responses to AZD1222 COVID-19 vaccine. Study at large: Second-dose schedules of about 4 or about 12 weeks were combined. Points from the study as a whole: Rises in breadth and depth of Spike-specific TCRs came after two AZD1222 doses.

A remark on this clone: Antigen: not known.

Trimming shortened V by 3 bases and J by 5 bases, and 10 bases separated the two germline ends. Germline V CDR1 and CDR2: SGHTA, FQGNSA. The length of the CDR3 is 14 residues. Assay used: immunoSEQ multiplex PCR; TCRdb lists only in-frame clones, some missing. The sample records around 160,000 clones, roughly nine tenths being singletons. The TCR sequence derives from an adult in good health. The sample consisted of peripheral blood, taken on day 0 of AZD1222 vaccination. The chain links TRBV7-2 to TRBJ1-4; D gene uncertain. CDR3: CASSLQRKNEKLFF. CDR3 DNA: TGTGCCAGCAGCTTGCAAAGGAAGAATGAAAAACTGTTTTTT.